Below, 26 T cell receptor beta chains from the same sample are listed, as sequenced in a study of tumor-infiltrating lymphocytes in primary liver carcinoma. Both blood RNA, taken from unsorted whole blood, and germline DNA were extracted. TCR beta cDNA was reverse-transcribed from 500 to 550 ng of total RNA. The reaction used a constant-region primer and ProtoScript II reverse transcriptase. Three nested multiplex PCR rounds of slightly modified ARM-PCR generated TCR beta libraries. It was with TRBV1-TRBV30 forward primers and a C-beta reverse primer that the first two PCR rounds were run, at 10 cycles each. TCRdb processed the multiplex PCR reads anew with MiXCR; each CDR3 protein has one entry. The table has roughly 330,000 distinct CDR3 sequences, about 61% seen once. The material sequenced was peripheral blood. The receptor set was obtained from a man aged 40-49 years with primary liver carcinoma and hepatitis B virus infection.

Only a few counts were recorded for this clonotype. V and J are TRBV4-1 and TRBJ2-1; TRBD2 agrees at 11 bases. The trim removed 4 bases at V and 6 bases at J, leaving 8 bases unmatched. The CDR3 runs to 16 residues. The V gene's germline CDR1 is MGHRA and CDR2 YSYEKL. This CDR3 is CASSLTLAGDPNEQFF. Here the CDR3 DNA reads TGCGCCAGCAGCCTCACACTAGCGGGAGACCCCAATGAGCAGTTCTTC.

Of note for this clonotype: Germline is not matched at one junction end, which may reflect a read error. This chain joins TRBV5-5 and TRBJ2-7; TRBD1 matches 9 bases. The CDR3 loop spans 14 amino acids. The germline CDR1 and CDR2 sequences are SGHKS and YYEKEE (reference sequence). CDR3 amino acids: CAISSGTGIYEQYF. In DNA form, the CDR3 reads TGTGCCATCAGCTCCGGGACAGGGATCTACGAGCAGTACTTC.

This clonotype was detected ten times or more. The chain uses TRBV11-3 and TRBJ2-7; 7 bases are a match to TRBD1. Per germline, CDR1 SGHNT and CDR2 YENEEA. The CDR3 is made up of 14 amino acids. J lost 5 bases, V lost 5 bases, and 9 bases had no gene match. The CDR3 DNA is TGTGCCAGCAGCCACATCGACAGGGCTGACGAGCAGTACTTC. It codes for CASSHIDRADEQYF. The variable domain in full, with the rest retrieved from reference TRBV11-3 and TRBJ2-7, is EAGVVQSPRYKIIEKKQPVAFWCNPISGHNTLYWYLQNLGQGPELLIRYENEEAVDDSQLPKDRFSAERLKGVDSTLKIQPAELGDSAVYLCASSHIDRADEQYFGPGTRLTVT.

This clonotype occurred a few times. The V and J genes are TRBV6-5 and TRBJ1-5; D gene uncertain. Germline V gene sequence: CDR1 MNHEY, CDR2 SVGAGI. The CDR3 is 13 amino acids. V gave up 5 bases and J gave up 1 base, with 6 bases separating them. CDR3 DNA: TGTGCCAGCAGTCCCCCGAGCAATCAGCCCCAGCATTTT. Translation: CASSPPSNQPQHF.

The chain is built from TRBV5-4 and TRBJ1-1; unclear D gene. Germline values: CDR1 SGHNT, CDR2 YYREEE (reference sequence). This CDR3 has 14 residues. Trimming took off 0 bases at V and 3 bases at J, with 9 bases between the two ends. The CDR3: CASSLVGMHTEAFF. CDR3 DNA: TGTGCCAGCAGCTTGGTAGGGATGCACACTGAAGCTTTCTTT.

About this clonotype: Possible read error: a much larger clone is one base away. The J gene is TRBJ2-2, the V gene TRBV4-1; unclear D gene. V was pared by 1 base and J by 6 bases, with 12 bases between. Germline V gene lookup returns CDR1 MGHRA and CDR2 YSYEKL. This CDR3 has 15 amino acids. This CDR3 reads CASSQGLYMSGELFF. The CDR3 DNA is TGCGCCAGCAGCCAAGGCCTCTATATGTCCGGGGAGCTGTTTTTT.

This sequence joins TRBV4-3 and TRBJ2-1; D is uncertain. Germline assignment: CDR1 LGHNA and CDR2 YSLEER. This CDR3 is built from 16 residues. The V gene lost 4 bases and the J gene lost 7 bases, with 20 bases spanning the gap. The DNA for the CDR3 is TGCGCCAGCAGCCGAAAGTCAAGCGAAAGAGGTAATGAGCAGTTCTTC. Residues: CASSRKSSERGNEQFF.

Comments on this clonotype: This clone may be a read error of a much larger clone one base away. The chain is built from TRBV4-2 and TRBJ2-2; tentatively, D is TRBD2 (6 bases). The CDR3 runs to 14 residues. Looked up from germline, CDR1 is LGHNA and CDR2 is YNFKEQ. Trimming took 4 bases from V and 3 from J, leaving 9 bases between them. The CDR3 sequence: CASSPGTHTGELFF. The CDR3 bases are TGTGCCAGCAGCCCAGGGACTCACACCGGGGAGCTGTTTTTT.

A remark on this clonotype: This may come from a read error, since a much larger clone is one base off. V and J are TRBV5-4 and TRBJ2-2, with 9 bases identical to TRBD1. Trimming cost V 3 bases and J 6 bases; bases outside gene matches: 9. Germline V gene sequence: CDR1 SGHNT, CDR2 YYREEE (reference sequence). This CDR3 is built from 16 residues. CDR3 DNA: TGTGCCAGCAGCTCCCGGACAGGGGCTTTAGCCGGGGAGCTGTTTTTT. This translates into CASSSRTGALAGELFF.

This clonotype has just a few counts. The chain carries TRBV5-1 and TRBJ2-1; possibly TRBD2 for D (6 bases). This CDR3 comprises 16 residues. The germline V gene encodes CDR1 SGHRS and CDR2 YFSETQ. Trimming left V 0 bases short and J 4 bases short, with 14 bases between. The CDR3 is CASSLDVGGVYNEQFF. CDR3 sequence (DNA): TGCGCCAGCAGCTTGGACGTAGGAGGGGTTTACAATGAGCAGTTCTTC.

Details on this clonotype: A clone one base away is much larger, so this may be a read error. The rearrangement uses TRBV6-2 or TRBV6-3 and TRBJ2-5; D may correspond to TRBD1 or TRBD2 (5 bases each). Germline CDR1 reads MNHEY; CDR2 reads SVGEGT. The CDR3 is made up of 15 amino acids. CDR3 protein: CASSQPGPLQETRYF. CDR3 nucleotide sequence: TGTGCCAGCAGCCAGCCGGGGCCACTACAAGAGACCCGGTACTTC.

In this sample, this clonotype turned up many times. Its ends do not fully match the called genes, so a read error is possible. This chain connects TRBV11-2 to TRBJ2-7; 10 nucleotides line up with TRBD2. This CDR3 comprises 16 residues. Germline V CDR1 and CDR2: SGHAT, FQNNGV. The CDR3 is CANSEGLAPAFDEQYF. The CDR3, as DNA: TGTGCCAACAGCGAGGGACTAGCGCCCGCCTTTGACGAGCAGTACTTC.

Regarding this clonotype: The germline gene is not matched at one end of the junction; a read error may be the cause. The gene calls are TRBV4-1 and TRBJ1-4, with D possibly matching TRBD1 (5 bases). This CDR3 region has 15 residues. CDR1 is MGHRA and CDR2 is YSYEKL in the germline V gene. CDR3 DNA sequence: TGCGCCAACAGCCACAGTCTGGGGCTAAATGAAAAACTGTTTTTT. This codes for CANSHSLGLNEKLFF.

On this clonotype: A much larger clone is a single base away; this may be a read error. This rearrangement joins TRBV6-5 to TRBJ1-2, with D hard to call. The CDR3 loop spans 13 amino acids. Trimming took 5 bases from V and 2 from J, leaving 9 bases between them. Germline V gene lookup returns CDR1 MNHEY and CDR2 SVGAGI. The CDR3 sequence: CASSQMRNYGYTF. CDR3 nucleotides: TGTGCCAGCAGTCAAATGCGGAACTATGGCTACACCTTC.

DNA for the CDR3: TGTGCCAGCAGCTTAGGTCTAGGGGTATACAATGAGCAGTTCTTC. Translation gives CASSLGLGVYNEQFF. V is TRBV11-2 and J is TRBJ2-1; the D gene is possibly TRBD1 (5 bases). This CDR3 spans 15 amino acids. Germline V CDR1 and CDR2: SGHAT, FQNNGV. V was clipped by 1 base and J by 4 bases, with 11 bases between them.

About this clonotype: This may come from a read error, since a much larger clone is one base off. V and J are TRBV4-2 and TRBJ2-6; the D gene is possibly TRBD1 (5 bases). Germline assignment: CDR1 LGHNA and CDR2 YNFKEQ. The CDR3 covers 18 residues. CDR3 in amino acids: CASSQDPSSISGANILTF. The CDR3 nucleotides are TGTGCCAGCAGCCAAGACCCCTCCAGCATCTCTGGGGCCAACATCCTGACTTTC.

Regarding this clonotype: At one end, the junction sequence differs from germline, possibly due to a read error. The chain couples TRBV11-2 to TRBJ1-5, with a weak D call TRBD1 (5 bases). Germline CDR1 reads SGHAT; CDR2 reads FQNNGV. The CDR3 length is 15 residues. The CDR3 is CASSPDKGSIQPQHF. The CDR3 DNA sequence: TGTGCCAGTAGCCCGGACAAGGGTAGCATTCAGCCCCAGCATTTT.

This clonotype has at least ten counts. CDR3 in amino acids: CASSFSRSGSNEQFF. In nucleotides, the CDR3 is TGTGCCAGCAGTTTCAGTCGTTCAGGGTCCAATGAGCAGTTCTTC. The chain couples TRBV6-5 to TRBJ2-1; a possible D gene is TRBD1 (5 bases). From germline, CDR1 is MNHEY and CDR2 SVGAGI. The CDR3 totals 15 residues. With 4 bases removed from V and 6 bases from J, the gap between germline ends came to 16 bases.

This clonotype appeared many times. This rearrangement joins TRBV6-5 to TRBJ1-2, with 7 bases fitting TRBD1. Germline CDR1 and CDR2: MNHEY and SVGAGI. CDR3 size: 13 residues. The ends lost 3 bases at V and 7 bases at J; junction bases unmatched: 5. CDR3 bases: TGTGCCAGCAGTTATCGACAGGGAGGTGGCTACACCTTC. Protein product: CASSYRQGGGYTF.

CDR3 in DNA: TGTGCCAGCAGTCGAACAGACAGGACCAACCATGGCTACACCTTC. Amino acid sequence: CASSRTDRTNHGYTF. This sequence joins TRBV6-2 or TRBV6-3 and TRBJ1-2, with D possibly matching TRBD1 (6 bases). There are 15 residues in the CDR3. V lost 5 bases and J 6 bases, leaving 19 bases between the germline ends. Germline CDR1 MNHEY, CDR2 SVGEGT.

The chain links TRBV10-2 to TRBJ2-5; 12 bases fit TRBD2. This CDR3 region has 16 residues. Germline V gene lookup returns CDR1 WSHSY and CDR2 SAAADI. V shed 4 bases, J shed 5 bases, and the junction held 8 bases outside the gene matches. This CDR3 reads CASSAWPSGREETQYF. CDR3 sequence (DNA): TGCGCCAGCAGTGCTTGGCCTAGCGGGAGGGAGGAGACCCAGTACTTC.

This clonotype was found once. This could be a read error, since a much larger clone is one nucleotide away. This sequence joins TRBV6-2 or TRBV6-3 and TRBJ2-5, with 8 bases matching TRBD2. V shed 2 bases, J shed 5 bases, and the junction held 4 bases outside the gene matches. The V gene's germline CDR1 is MNHEY and CDR2 SVGEGT. CDR3 length equals 14 residues. CDR3 DNA: TGTGCCAGCAGTTACACTGGACTAGCCGAGACCCAGTACTTC. Its protein product is CASSYTGLAETQYF.

The chain recombines TRBV11-2 with TRBJ2-3; no definite D call. The CDR3 is 15 amino acids. Per the germline V gene, CDR1 is SGHAT and CDR2 is FQNNGV. Trimming cost V 2 bases and J 6 bases, with 15 bases left between them. The CDR3 protein is CASSLNGGHHDTQYF. The CDR3 DNA is TGTGCCAGCAGCTTAAACGGTGGCCACCATGATACGCAGTATTTT.

Details on this clonotype: Relative to the germline gene, one junction end is altered; a read error may explain this. The V and J genes are TRBV11-3 and TRBJ2-1; possibly TRBD2 for D (5 bases). This CDR3 has 13 residues. CDR1 is SGHNT, CDR2 YENEEA, per germline. The CDR3 nucleotides are TGTGCTAGCAGCCCCGTGAGGGAAGGGCAGCAGTTCTTC. The encoded protein is CASSPVREGQQFF.

Comments on this clonotype: Germline and junction disagree at one end, which may indicate a read error. The rearrangement uses TRBV11-2 and TRBJ2-3, with TRBD1 as a possible D gene (6 bases). The CDR3 loop spans 15 amino acids. The germline gives CDR1 SGHAT, CDR2 FQNNGV. The CDR3 loop is CAGRIHYGGTNTQYF. CDR3 DNA: TGTGCCGGCAGAATCCATTATGGGGGCACAAATACGCAGTATTTT.

A note on this clonotype: The CDR3 does not close with the conserved phenylalanine or tryptophan, likely indicating a read error. V gene TRBV11-2 combines with J gene TRBJ1-1; no reliable D call. The CDR3 totals 13 residues. Germline V CDR1 and CDR2: SGHAT, FQNNGV. The CDR3 DNA is TGTGCCAGTAGCTCAGTTCGTGACACTGAAGCTTTCATT. This gives the protein CASSSVRDTEAFI.